This T cell receptor (beta chain) was recovered during a study of CD8+CD57+ T cells in acquired aplastic anemia. About the research overall: Across the sorted CD4+ and CD8+ cells, DNA amounts averaged about 3 ug. General study points: Patients and controls were not found to differ significantly in CD8+ Simpson's diversity. Overlap between patients and controls comprised 25 to 30 CD8+ CDR3 sequences.

The use of genomic DNA as template underpinned the TCR beta VDJ and CDR3 profiling. TCRdb fed the reads into MiXCR, producing one record per CDR3 protein. Among a few hundred thousand distinct CDR3 sequences listed, approximately 55% were seen once. Germline V gene data show CDR1 as DFQATT and CDR2 as SNEGSKA (reference sequence). The V and J ends lost 0 bases and 1 base respectively, with 4 bases between them. The CDR3 consists of 12 residues. With regard to this clonotype: Its antigen is unidentified.

This chain links TRBV20-1 with TRBJ2-7; D is unresolved. The sequence was obtained from a human donor with severe aplastic anemia or a healthy control (not recorded which). The specimen sequenced was sorted CD4+, CD8+, or CD8+CD57+ T cells (not recorded which) from PBMCs. The CDR3 DNA reads as TGCAGTGCTAGAGATGGTTCCTACGAGCAGTACTTC. Residues: CSARDGSYEQYF.